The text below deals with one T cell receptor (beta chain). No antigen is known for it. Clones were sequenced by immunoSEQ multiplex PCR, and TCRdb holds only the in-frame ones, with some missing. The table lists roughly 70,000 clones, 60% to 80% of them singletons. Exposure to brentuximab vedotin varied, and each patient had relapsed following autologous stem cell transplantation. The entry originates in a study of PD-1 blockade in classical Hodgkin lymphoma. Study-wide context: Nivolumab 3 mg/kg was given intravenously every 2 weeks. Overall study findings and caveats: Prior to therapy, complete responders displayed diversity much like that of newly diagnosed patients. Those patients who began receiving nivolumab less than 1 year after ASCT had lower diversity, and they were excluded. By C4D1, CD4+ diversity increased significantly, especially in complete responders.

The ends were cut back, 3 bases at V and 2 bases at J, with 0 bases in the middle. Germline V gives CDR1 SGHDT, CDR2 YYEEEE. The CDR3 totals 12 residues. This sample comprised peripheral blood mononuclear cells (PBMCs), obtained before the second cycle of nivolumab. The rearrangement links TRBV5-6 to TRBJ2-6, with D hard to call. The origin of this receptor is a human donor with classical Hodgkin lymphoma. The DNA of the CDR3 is TGTGCCAGCAGCTCTGGGGCCAACGTCCTGACTTTC. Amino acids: CASSSGANVLTF.